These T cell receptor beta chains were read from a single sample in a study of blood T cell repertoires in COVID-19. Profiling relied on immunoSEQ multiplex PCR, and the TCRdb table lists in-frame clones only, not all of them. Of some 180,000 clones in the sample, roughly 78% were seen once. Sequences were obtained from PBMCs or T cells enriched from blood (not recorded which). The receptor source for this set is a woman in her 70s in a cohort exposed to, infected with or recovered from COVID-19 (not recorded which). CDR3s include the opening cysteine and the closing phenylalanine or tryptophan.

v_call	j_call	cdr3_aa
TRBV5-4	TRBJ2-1	CASSLGGLAGLLNNEQFF
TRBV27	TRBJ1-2	CASSPTGDHYGYTF
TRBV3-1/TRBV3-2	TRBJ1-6	CASSQELLQGMGSPLHF
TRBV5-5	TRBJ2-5	CASSLVGEETQYF
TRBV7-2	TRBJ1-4	CASSRGQGANEKLFF
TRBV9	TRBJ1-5	CASSVGAGNYQPQHF
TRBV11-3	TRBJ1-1	CASSRQNMNTEAFF
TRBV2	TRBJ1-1	CASRARQGSTEAFF
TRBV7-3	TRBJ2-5	CASSRDRGETQYF
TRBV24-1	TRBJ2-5	CATSNWGGETQYF
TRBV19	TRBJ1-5	CASSIGSGDLIQPQHF
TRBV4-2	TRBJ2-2	CASSHDYLAGGNTGELFF
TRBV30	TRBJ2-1	CAWSIGLAGVNEQFF
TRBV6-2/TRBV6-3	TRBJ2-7	CASSYSTSGRGEQYF
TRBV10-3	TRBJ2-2	CAISGASDTGELFF
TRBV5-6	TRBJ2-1	CASSWTGTYNEQFF
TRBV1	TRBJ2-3	CTSRTGTSVLISTTDTQYF
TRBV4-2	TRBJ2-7	CASSQDLGQGVYEQYF
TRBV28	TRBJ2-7	CASSSFGTGVREQYF
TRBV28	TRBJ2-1	CASSSGQDGVKFF
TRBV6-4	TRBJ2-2	CASSDRQGRNTGELFF
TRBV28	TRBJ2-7	CASSLPGGLSYEQYF
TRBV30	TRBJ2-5	CAWSLGLATRETQYF
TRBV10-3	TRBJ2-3	CAISRDLGGTDTQYF
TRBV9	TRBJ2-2	CASSLTGTSTGELFF
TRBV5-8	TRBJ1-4	CASSLSGTGRGEKLFF
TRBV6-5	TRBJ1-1	CASSYSTHLNTEAFF
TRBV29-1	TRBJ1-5	CSYAQGSNQPQHF